The 31 T cell receptor beta chains reported below all come from one sample, sequenced in a study of T-cell reconstitution after alpha-beta-depleted transplantation in children. Unique molecular identifiers were used in preparing the TCRbeta library. TCRdb processed the PCR reads anew with MiXCR; each CDR3 protein has one entry. Of roughly 100,000 distinct CDR3 sequences in the sample, approximately 8% were seen once. The sequencing here drew on PBMCs, taken before TCRalphabeta/CD19-depleted stem cell transplant. These receptors came from a boy younger than 10 with acute lymphoblastic leukemia, due to receive a stem cell transplant.

This clonotype was observed at least ten times. V usage is TRBV12-3 or TRBV12-4 and J usage is TRBJ2-5; 7 bases are shared with TRBD2. V was clipped by 5 bases and J by 1 base; unmatched bases: 4. The CDR3 is made up of 14 amino acids. CDR3 residues: CASSRAGVQETQYF. DNA for the CDR3: TGTGCCAGCAGTCGGGCGGGGGTCCAAGAGACCCAGTACTTC.

This clonotype was detected many times. The rearrangement uses TRBV7-9 and TRBJ2-7; the D gene is possibly TRBD2 (6 bases). Germline V gene sequence: CDR1 SEHNR, CDR2 FQNEAQ (reference sequence). The CDR3 consists of 13 residues. The germline V and J ends were trimmed by 6 bases and 3 bases, with 12 bases remaining between them. The CDR3 DNA reads TGTGCCAGCAGTCCTAGCGTCAGCTACGAGCAGTACTTC. Translating gives CASSPSVSYEQYF.

This clonotype was counted only a few times. J is TRBJ2-5 and V is TRBV6-2 or TRBV6-3; possibly TRBD2 for D (6 bases). Germline V gene lookup returns CDR1 MNHEY and CDR2 SVGEGT. V was clipped by 0 bases and J by 5 bases, with 10 bases between them. The CDR3 has 14 residues. CDR3 sequence reads: CASSYSQEGETQYF. The DNA of the CDR3 is TGTGCCAGCAGTTACTCTCAGGAGGGGGAGACCCAGTACTTC.

The chain carries TRBV7-6 and TRBJ2-7, with D perhaps being TRBD1 or TRBD2 (5 bases each). V was trimmed by 5 bases and J by 3 bases, leaving 17 bases between them. CDR3 size: 15 residues. Germline loops: CDR1 SGHVS, CDR2 FNYEAQ. CDR3 sequence (DNA): TGTGCCAGCAGCCCCGGGGCTGGGCTAGTCTACGAGCAGTACTTC. Its translation is CASSPGAGLVYEQYF.

This clonotype came up many times. The rearrangement links TRBV4-2 to TRBJ1-5, with D possibly being TRBD1 (6 bases). CDR3 length equals 15 residues. V was trimmed by 0 bases and J by 6 bases, leaving 12 bases between them. The germline gives CDR1 LGHNA, CDR2 YNFKEQ. The CDR3 region is CASSQDGGPGQPQHF. The CDR3 DNA follows: TGTGCCAGCAGCCAAGATGGGGGGCCCGGTCAGCCCCAGCATTTT.

This clonotype occurred many times. The gene calls are TRBV20-1 and TRBJ2-7, with TRBD2 matching 8 bases. Germline CDR1 reads DFQATT; CDR2 reads SNEGSKA (reference sequence). Trimming cost V 0 bases and J 3 bases; bases outside gene matches: 13. The CDR3 totals 17 residues. The CDR3 sequence is CSARDPRGGQSSYEQYF. CDR3 bases: TGCAGTGCTAGAGATCCCCGGGGGGGCCAATCAAGCTACGAGCAGTACTTC.

The chain employs TRBV15 and TRBJ2-5, with TRBD2 matching 10 bases. This CDR3 region has 15 residues. Germline V gene sequence: CDR1 LNHNV, CDR2 YYDKDF (reference sequence). Trimming removed 5 bases from V and 4 bases from J; junction bases left unmatched: 7. The CDR3 spells CATSVLAGGGETQYF. The CDR3, as DNA: TGTGCCACCAGCGTCTTAGCGGGGGGAGGAGAGACCCAGTACTTC.

As to this clonotype: The junction departs from the called germline gene at one end, perhaps through a read error. This sequence joins TRBV19 and TRBJ1-1; tentative D call: TRBD1 (5 bases). Germline V gene data show CDR1 as LNHDA and CDR2 as SQIVND (reference sequence). The CDR3 length is 13 residues. CDR3 nucleotides: TGTGACAGTAGTATAGGGACCGGAATTGAAGCTTTCTTT. Amino acids: CDSSIGTGIEAFF.

Only a few counts were recorded for this clonotype. The gene calls are TRBV28 and TRBJ2-7, with a possible D match to TRBD2 (6 bases). The CDR3 is 14 residues long. Germline V gene data show CDR1 as MDHEN and CDR2 as SYDVKM. V was cut by 0 bases and J by 2 bases, with 8 bases left in between. The CDR3 protein is CASSLWRGAYEQYF. The CDR3 nucleotides are TGTGCCAGCAGTTTATGGCGGGGCGCCTACGAGCAGTACTTC. Filled out from reference TRBV28 and TRBJ2-7, the complete variable domain reads DVKVTQSSRYLVKRTGEKVFLECVQDMDHENMFWYRQDPGLGLRLIYFSYDVKMKEKGDIPEGYSVSREKKERFSLILESASTNQTSMYLCASSLWRGAYEQYFGPGTRLTVT.

This chain connects TRBV7-9 to TRBJ2-7; maybe TRBD2 (6 bases). V was trimmed by 1 base and J by 4 bases, leaving 14 bases between them. The V gene's germline CDR1 is SEHNR and CDR2 FQNEAQ (reference sequence). CDR3 length: 15 residues. CDR3 sequence (DNA): TGTGCCAGCAGCTTAGTTCTGGGAGGCCTATACGAGCAGTACTTC. This translates into CASSLVLGGLYEQYF.

This clonotype was seen only a few times. The chain is built from TRBV7-6 and TRBJ2-5; 10 bases align to TRBD2. Germline V gives CDR1 SGHVS, CDR2 FNYEAQ. The CDR3 covers 16 residues. With 0 bases clipped from V and 2 bases from J, the junction kept 3 bases outside the gene matches. The CDR3 coding sequence is TGTGCCAGCAGCTTAGCTAGCGGGGGGACTCAAGAGACCCAGTACTTC. It encodes CASSLASGGTQETQYF. Using reference TRBV7-6 and TRBJ2-5 for the parts outside the CDR3, the full variable domain is GAGVSQSPRYKVTKRGQDVALRCDPISGHVSLYWYRQALGQGPEFLTYFNYEAQQDKSGLPNDRFSAERPEGSISTLTIQRTEQRDSAMYRCASSLASGGTQETQYFGPGTRLLVL.

The sample holds many counts of this clonotype. CDR3 sequence: CATESSGEQETQYF. CDR3 nucleotide sequence: TGCGCCACCGAATCGAGCGGGGAGCAAGAGACCCAGTACTTC. This rearrangement joins TRBV4-3 to TRBJ2-5; 7 bases agree with TRBD2. J gave up 2 bases and V 10 bases, and 10 bases lay outside the gene matches. This CDR3 spans 14 amino acids. Per germline, CDR1 LGHNA and CDR2 YSLEER.

This clonotype was detected ten times or more. The chain uses TRBV18 and TRBJ2-1; 11 bases fit TRBD2. Germline values: CDR1 KGHSH, CDR2 LQKENI. The junction had 6 bases not matched to a gene; V was cut back by 2 bases and J by 6 bases. The CDR3 consists of 16 residues. The CDR3 protein is CASSPVISGGANEQFF. For the CDR3, the DNA is TGTGCCAGCTCACCAGTGATTAGCGGGGGGGCCAATGAGCAGTTCTTC.

This clonotype has more than one count but fewer than ten. This chain uses TRBV11-1 with TRBJ2-1; 7 nucleotides align to TRBD2. Unmatched junction bases numbered 19, after V lost 7 bases and J lost 1 base. The CDR3 has 19 residues. From germline, CDR1 is SGHAT and CDR2 FQDESV (reference sequence). CDR3 sequence (DNA): TGTGCCAGCACCTTCAACCGGGACTACAACGGCCCTTCCTACAATGAGCAGTTCTTC. Its translation: CASTFNRDYNGPSYNEQFF.

The rearrangement uses TRBV11-2 and TRBJ1-4; perhaps TRBD1 as D (6 bases). V lost 1 base and J 0 bases, leaving 15 bases between the germline ends. The length of the CDR3 is 18 residues. The germline V gene encodes CDR1 SGHAT and CDR2 FQNNGV. CDR3 DNA sequence: TGTGCCAGCAGCTTAGGGTGGACAGCCTTAGCAACTAATGAAAAACTGTTTTTT. The encoded protein is CASSLGWTALATNEKLFF.

This clonotype has at least ten counts. The chain is built from TRBV20-1 and TRBJ2-5; 8 bases match TRBD2. The CDR3 has 15 residues. Looked up from germline, CDR1 is DFQATT and CDR2 is SNEGSKA (reference sequence). V shed 2 bases, J shed 7 bases, and the junction held 12 bases outside the gene matches. The CDR3, as DNA: TGCAGTGCTAGATCTGGCGGGGGGACGTCAGGGACCCAGTACTTC. Translation gives CSARSGGGTSGTQYF.

This clonotype has ten or more counts. V usage is TRBV12-3 or TRBV12-4 and J usage is TRBJ2-1; perhaps TRBD1 as D (6 bases). V was cut by 7 bases and J by 8 bases, with 15 bases left in between. This CDR3 is 13 amino acids long. The CDR3 coding sequence is TGTGCCAGCAAACAATCACAGGGCCATGAGCAGTTCTTC. It specifies CASKQSQGHEQFF.

This clonotype was counted at least ten times. The V and J genes are TRBV2 and TRBJ1-1; 9 bases agree with TRBD1. Germline V gives CDR1 SNHLY, CDR2 FYNNEI. The CDR3 spans 16 residues. The V segment lost 6 bases and the J segment 4 bases; nucleotides outside the gene matches: 12. CDR3 protein: CASSPGTGTRGTEAFF. The CDR3 DNA is TGTGCCAGCAGCCCCGGGACAGGGACAAGGGGCACTGAAGCTTTCTTT.

The chain is built from TRBV29-1 and TRBJ2-7, with D perhaps TRBD1 (6 bases). The CDR3 runs 15 residues. Trimming took off 6 bases at V and 1 base at J, with 19 bases between the two ends. Per germline, CDR1 SQVTM and CDR2 ANQGSEA. The CDR3 reads CSVLTSGDESYEQYF. CDR3 nucleotide sequence: TGCAGCGTCTTGACCTCAGGGGACGAGTCCTACGAGCAGTACTTC.

V usage is TRBV18 and J usage is TRBJ2-3; 9 positions match TRBD2. Germline values: CDR1 KGHSH, CDR2 LQKENI. The length of the CDR3 is 16 residues. V lost 2 bases, J lost 0 bases, and 3 bases stayed unmatched. The CDR3 spells CASSPWTSESTDTQYF. The CDR3 region has the DNA TGTGCCAGCTCACCATGGACTAGCGAAAGCACAGATACGCAGTATTTT.

The chain recombines TRBV11-2 with TRBJ1-1; no firm D call. Between the trimmed V and J ends, which lost 4 bases and 0 bases, there was a span of 18 bases. CDR1 and CDR2 from the germline V gene are SGHAT and FQNNGV. This CDR3 has 17 residues. The CDR3 coding sequence is TGTGCCAGCAGCTCACGCGTTTTGACGGTAATGAACACTGAAGCTTTCTTT. Translating it yields CASSSRVLTVMNTEAFF.

This clonotype was counted ten times or more. The chain uses TRBV20-1 and TRBJ2-7; D unclear. V gave up 6 bases and J gave up 1 base, with 16 bases separating them. The CDR3 is made up of 14 amino acids. Germline-derived CDR1 and CDR2 are DFQATT and SNEGSKA (reference sequence). DNA for the CDR3: TGCAGTGCGGAGCCCCTCCCTACTTCCTACGAGCAGTACTTC. It is translated as CSAEPLPTSYEQYF.

The J gene is TRBJ2-5, the V gene TRBV20-1, with 7 bases matching TRBD2. V dropped 2 bases and J dropped 5; count of bases not matched to a gene: 5. The CDR3 totals 13 residues. Germline lookup yields CDR1 DFQATT and CDR2 SNEGSKA (reference sequence). DNA for the CDR3: TGCAGTGCTAGATCGCCAGCGGGGGAGACCCAGTACTTC. The encoded protein is CSARSPAGETQYF.

This clonotype was picked up a small number of times. This chain uses TRBV2 with TRBJ2-3, with TRBD1 as a possible D gene (7 bases). The CDR3 is made up of 14 amino acids. Germline loops: CDR1 SNHLY, CDR2 FYNNEI. The CDR3, as DNA: TGTGCGCCGACCAGGGGGGCCAGCACAGATACGCAGTATTTT. Translating it yields CAPTRGASTDTQYF.

This clonotype was observed a few times. The CDR3 spells CASSQGQTRSYEQYF. CDR3 DNA: TGCGCCAGCAGCCAAGGACAGACACGCTCGTACGAGCAGTACTTC. The V call is TRBV4-1, the J call TRBJ2-7; maybe TRBD1 (5 bases). Trimming removed 1 base from V and 4 bases from J, with 14 bases in between. The CDR3 is made up of 15 amino acids. Germline CDR1 MGHRA, CDR2 YSYEKL.

This chain joins TRBV5-1 and TRBJ1-1; D not resolved. CDR3 length: 15 amino acids. Germline CDR1 and CDR2: SGHRS and YFSETQ. The germline V and J ends were trimmed by 1 base and 4 bases, with 14 bases remaining between them. In DNA, the CDR3 is TGCGCCAGCAGCTTGAGATTCCCCAGCTCCACTGAAGCTTTCTTT. Its protein product is CASSLRFPSSTEAFF.

This clonotype was observed a handful of times. The V gene is TRBV29-1, the J gene TRBJ1-1; D is perhaps TRBD1 (5 bases). The germline V and J ends were trimmed by 6 bases and 1 base, with 12 bases remaining between them. This CDR3 contains 13 residues. CDR1 SQVTM and CDR2 ANQGSEA come from the germline V gene. The CDR3 DNA sequence: TGCAGCGTGACGGGACGCCGGAACACTGAAGCTTTCTTT. Translation gives CSVTGRRNTEAFF.

This clonotype was counted only a few times. The rearrangement uses TRBV20-1 and TRBJ1-1; D is perhaps TRBD1 (6 bases). The V gene lost 0 bases and the J gene lost 2 bases, with 10 bases spanning the gap. Germline CDR1 DFQATT, CDR2 SNEGSKA (reference sequence). The CDR3 covers 14 residues. CDR3 bases: TGCAGTGCTAGAGATCAGGGGACAAACACTGAAGCTTTCTTT. As protein: CSARDQGTNTEAFF.

A few counts support this clonotype. V is TRBV7-9 and J is TRBJ2-5, with no clear D. The V gene lost 8 bases and the J gene lost 5 bases, with 6 bases spanning the gap. Looked up from germline, CDR1 is SEHNR and CDR2 is FQNEAQ (reference sequence). This CDR3 is 10 amino acids long. CDR3 sequence (DNA): TGTGCCAGCGCCGGGGAGACCCAGTACTTC. Encoded protein: CASAGETQYF.

This chain uses TRBV7-3 with TRBJ2-7; 7 bases line up with TRBD2. CDR3 length equals 15 residues. The V gene's germline CDR1 is SGHTA and CDR2 FQGTGA. V gave up 3 bases and J gave up 3 bases; unmatched junction bases: 8. For the CDR3, the DNA is TGTGCCAGCAGCTTCACCGGGGGGTCCAGCTACGAGCAGTACTTC. It encodes CASSFTGGSSYEQYF. The entire variable domain, with the rest obtained from reference TRBV7-3 and TRBJ2-7, is as follows: GAGVSQTPSNKVTEKGKYVELRCDPISGHTALYWYRQSLGQGPEFLIYFQGTGAADDSGLPNDRFFAVRPEGSVSTLKIQRTERGDSAVYLCASSFTGGSSYEQYFGPGTRLTVT.

This clonotype was seen a few times. This sequence joins TRBV4-3 and TRBJ1-1; D ambiguous. Trimming pared 1 base from V and 3 bases from J, leaving 15 bases between. CDR1 LGHNA and CDR2 YSLEER come from the germline V gene. The CDR3 covers 16 residues. The CDR3 sequence: CASSQAAPGGDTEAFF. The CDR3, as DNA: TGCGCCAGCAGCCAAGCCGCCCCGGGAGGCGACACTGAAGCTTTCTTT.